This TCR beta chain was profiled in a study of lymphopenia after photon versus proton radiotherapy (dated by TCRdb to the late 2010s). Study-wide context: In patients with gastrointestinal tumors who developed high-grade lymphopenia, the study compared the immunological effects of photon radiation therapy with those of proton radiation therapy. The cohort comprised approximately 21 patients with gastrointestinal tumors who received either photon or proton therapy and then developed lymphopenia. The study aimed to characterize how the two radiation modalities differ in their impact on the immune system.

The CDR3 numbers 15 residues from cysteine through phenylalanine. CDR3 DNA only is kept here, 45 bases in frame from base 1. CDR1 is given as MNHNS and CDR2 as SASEGT, both from the germline V gene. Between the V and J ends, shortened by 0 bases and 3 bases respectively, the junction contains 10 bases. The method was the immunoSEQ multiplex PCR assay. Alongside multiparametric flow cytometry, deep sequencing of rearranged TCR beta loci was used to profile the T cell repertoires. The table was pulled from immuneACCESS by TCRdb, which kept in-frame rearrangements only. Such tables lose some clones; where checked, under half of the loss comes from unresolved V genes, and the rest has no known cause. The sample yields more than 60,000 clones; around 85% were counted once. The ten largest make up roughly 2.1% of the sample. This clone was picked up a small number of times. Its antigen specificity is not known. Base quality data are lacking; no much larger clone is found one base away.

On the study overall, not on this receptor specifically: After the lymphocyte count nadir, photon-treated repertoires showed oligoclonal expansion, especially of CD8+ Temra cells, which drove the drop in diversity. Proton-treated patients stayed relatively stable during treatment, while photon-treated patients lost naive T cells and TCR diversity and gained effector/memory populations. Among patients across the cohort who died, overall survival time showed an inverse correlation with a larger post-nadir drop in TCR diversity. The survival association was examined only in patients who died, and the authors described better survival with proton therapy as a possibility, not as a demonstrated result.

The clonotype was recovered from a man aged 40-49 years with gastric cancer. This receptor chain uses TRBV6-1 and TRBJ2-3, with the D call tentatively TRBD1 or TRBD2, each fitting 5 bases. Source: peripheral blood, taken from a patient treated with photon-based radiotherapy. The bases are TGTGCCAGCAGTGAAGCTAGCTGGGGGACAGATACGCAGTATTTT. Its translation reads: CASSEASWGTDTQYF.